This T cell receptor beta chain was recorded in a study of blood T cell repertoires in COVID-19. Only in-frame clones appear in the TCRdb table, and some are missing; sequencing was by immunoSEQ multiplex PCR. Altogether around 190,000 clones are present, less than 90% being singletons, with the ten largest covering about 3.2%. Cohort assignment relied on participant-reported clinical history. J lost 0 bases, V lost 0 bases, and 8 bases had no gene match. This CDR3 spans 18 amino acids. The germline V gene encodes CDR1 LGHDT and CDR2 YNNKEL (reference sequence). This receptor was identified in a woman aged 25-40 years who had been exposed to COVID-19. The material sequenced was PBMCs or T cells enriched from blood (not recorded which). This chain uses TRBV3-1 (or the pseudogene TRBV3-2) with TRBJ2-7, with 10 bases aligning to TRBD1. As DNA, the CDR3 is TGTGCCAGCAGCCAAGATTATAGCGGGACAGGGGACTCCTACGAGCAGTACTTC. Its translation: CASSQDYSGTGDSYEQYF.